The T cell receptor beta chain described here comes from a study of T cells in Graves' hyperthyroidism and ophthalmopathy (dated by TCRdb to about 2019). Looking at the study overall: Peripheral blood samples were taken at the time of initial diagnosis, prior to any treatment. To identify distinguishing TCR V-J signatures, a discovery cohort of roughly 100 patients was used, comprising some 45 with Graves' ophthalmopathy and around 60 with stable Graves' hyperthyroidism. Whether ophthalmopathy could be predicted prospectively was tested in an independent validation cohort made up of roughly 19 hyperthyroidism patients plus 17 patients who later progressed to ophthalmopathy. The 75 to 100 discovery patients were randomly split 7:3 into training and test sets. In addition, the study compared T-cell repertoires in thyroid tissue and in blood from several Graves' hyperthyroidism patients. Following sampling, methimazole starting at 30 mg daily was given to hyperthyroidism patients, and high-dose intravenous methylprednisolone was given to ophthalmopathy patients. The paper describes TCR Vbeta CDR3 sequencing of more than 120 peripheral blood samples, made up of approximately 40 ophthalmopathy patients, approximately 76 hyperthyroidism patients and 17 progressor patients. Overall study results and their limits: Blood samples also contained most of the expanded thyroid clonotypes (frequency above 0.001), which suggests that blood repertoires may reflect thyroid immune responses. Sample size was not statistically predetermined, and blinding of investigators to group allocation was not performed. In cross-validation, a model built on a 13 V-J signature told ophthalmopathy apart from stable hyperthyroidism with about 90% sensitivity and roughly 83% specificity, and in testing the same model reached 80%/75%. In validation, the model predicted progression to ophthalmopathy with approximately 71% sensitivity and approximately 72% specificity, a median of 6.5 months before onset.

This clonotype was found many times. The antigen it binds to is not known. The record has no base qualities; no much larger clone is one base away. CDR1 and CDR2, looked up from the germline V gene, are SNHLY and FYNNEI. The CDR3 has 13 amino acids, counting the end cysteine and phenylalanine. The kept DNA is CDR3 alone, 39 bases in frame from the first base. Trimming takes 8 bases from V and 5 bases from J, and the germline ends sit 13 bases apart. TCR beta CDR3 regions were amplified from RNA transcripts. The TCR CDR3 was subjected to a first round of RT-PCR using the HTBI primer set and the Qiagen OneStep RT-PCR kit. Libraries were constructed in a second round of multiplex PCR, after which size selection and purification were carried out. The libraries were sequenced on an Illumina HiSeq2000 using paired-end 100 bp reads. The paper's processing steps were these. Raw data were processed with SOAPnuke, discarding reads with adapters, uncalled bases, mean Phred below 15, or no exact constant-primer or identifier match. High-quality paired reads were merged using COPE v1.2.5, and each unique nucleotide sequence was defined as a clonotype. Clonotypes were aligned to IMGT TRBV, TRBD and TRBJ reference segments using MiTCR v1.1. The analysis included only V-J combinations with a frequency above 0.0001, which together covered roughly 99% of the repertoires. The TCS score was defined as the ratio of F50 (clonal expansion) to E x V (chaos), calculated using BLOSUM62-based TCRdist between CDR3 peptides within each V-J. Welch's t-statistics and random forest reduced roughly 540 V-J features to roughly 13, which were used in a naive Bayes classifier (R e1071). Clones were called with MiXCR by TCRdb after fastp trimmed the public reads at Q25, and only in-frame beta chains were retained. One record per CDR3 amino acid sequence lists the most common genes and DNA. TCRdb's processing, not the authors', yielded these V and J calls. The sample table lists around 350,000 distinct CDR3 sequences, about 19% of them with a count of one. Around 4% of the sample rests with the top ten.

Stable Graves' hyperthyroidism was defined as no progression to ophthalmopathy during 18 months of follow-up. The hyperthyroidism patients were between 18 and 65 years old and newly diagnosed, with a disease duration of less than 2 months. The study excluded patients with uncontrolled infections, other autoimmune diseases, pregnancy or lactation. Clinical symptoms, serum thyroxine and TRAb, thyroid ultrasound, and orbital computed tomography formed the basis for the diagnoses. Ficoll-Paque density gradient centrifugation was used to isolate PBMCs from 8 to 10 ml of fresh peripheral blood. Trizol reagent was used to extract total RNA, and RNA quality was then checked on an Agilent 2100 Bioanalyzer.

This clonotype originated in a woman between 18 and 30 years old with Graves' hyperthyroidism. The sequence joins TRBV2 to TRBJ1-5, with TRBD1 as a weak D call on 5 bases. Material: blood. In nucleotides, the sequence is TGTGCCAGCTTTCCGGGGCCCGATCAGCCCCAGCATTTT. This gives the protein CASFPGPDQPQHF.